Shown below are 16 T cell receptor beta chains from a single sample sequenced in a study of shared clonotypes between healthy human individuals. Libraries were prepared by immunoSEQ multiplex PCR; TCRdb keeps only in-frame clonotypes and omits some of them. The data hold millions of clones, with less than 95% observed a single time. CD8 cells regarded as naive lacked CD45RO, were positively chosen for CCR7, and omitted terminally differentiated effector memory CD45RA+ cells. The sequenced sample consisted of naive CD8+ T cells sorted from blood. The receptors originated from a man aged 18 to 30 in good health.

The CDR3 region has the DNA TGTGCCAGCAGTGAGGAGACTAGTTACAATGAGCAGTTCTTC. Residues: CASSEETSYNEQFF. This chain uses TRBV6-1 with TRBJ2-1, with a weak D call TRBD2 (6 bases). Germline V gene data show CDR1 as MNHNS and CDR2 as SASEGT. The CDR3 loop spans 14 amino acids. Trimming pared 3 bases from V and 4 bases from J, leaving 10 bases between.

V and J are TRBV4-1 and TRBJ1-6; TRBD1 aligns across 8 bases. CDR3 length: 15 residues. V gave up 4 bases and J gave up 8 bases; unmatched junction bases: 7. Germline CDR1 is MGHRA and CDR2 is YSYEKL. CDR3 DNA sequence: TGCGCCAGCAGCCGCCCAACAGGGGGTGATTCACCCCTCCACTTT. It encodes CASSRPTGGDSPLHF.

The gene calls are TRBV5-1 and TRBJ2-7; tentatively, D is TRBD1 (6 bases). The V end was cut by 1 base, the J end by 0 bases, with 8 bases between. The V gene's germline CDR1 is SGHRS and CDR2 YFSETQ. CDR3 size: 14 residues. The CDR3 nucleotides read TGCGCCAGCAGCTTGTGGGACACCTCCTACGAGCAGTACTTC. Translation gives CASSLWDTSYEQYF.

The chain carries TRBV11-2 and TRBJ2-7, with TRBD2 as a possible D gene (6 bases). V lost 8 bases to trimming and J lost 3 bases, with 23 bases between them. CDR3 length: 16 residues. Germline CDR1 SGHAT, CDR2 FQNNGV. As DNA, the CDR3 is TGTGCCAGCGCGGATTTTAGTGATTGGCGGGGCTACGAGCAGTACTTC. It codes for CASADFSDWRGYEQYF.

This clone was detected only once. The sample carries other DNA sequences with the same CDR3. V usage is TRBV6-5 and J usage is TRBJ2-1; D assignment may be TRBD1 or TRBD2 (5 bases each). The germline CDR1 and CDR2 sequences are MNHEY and SVGAGI. V lost 9 bases, J lost 4 bases, and 10 bases lay in between. There are 12 residues in the CDR3. DNA of the CDR3: TGTGCCAGTTCAGAGGGGTACAATGAGCAGTTCTTC. Protein product: CASSEGYNEQFF.

J is TRBJ2-3 and V is TRBV5-4; D gene uncertain. Germline V gene sequence: CDR1 SGHNT, CDR2 YYREEE (reference sequence). V lost 6 bases, J lost 6 bases, and 14 bases lay in between. CDR3 length: 13 residues. CDR3 DNA sequence: TGTGCCAGCACCCCCCCCACTTCGGATACGCAGTATTTT. This translates into CASTPPTSDTQYF.

This clone was detected once. CDR3 protein: CASTEREKLFF. As DNA, the CDR3 is TGTGCCAGCACAGAACGTGAAAAACTGTTTTTT. The chain recombines TRBV2 with TRBJ1-4; D ambiguous. Germline V gene lookup returns CDR1 SNHLY and CDR2 FYNNEI. With 7 bases removed from V and 7 bases from J, the gap between germline ends came to 7 bases. The CDR3 runs to 11 residues.

This chain's CDR3 is CASRPAMGQRVFGELFF. The CDR3 nucleotides are TGTGCCAGCCGACCGGCCATGGGACAGCGAGTGTTCGGGGAGCTGTTTTTT. The chain employs TRBV18 and TRBJ2-2; 7 bases fit TRBD1. The trim removed 8 bases at V and 7 bases at J, leaving 19 bases unmatched. The CDR3 sequence is 17 residues long. In germline, CDR1 is KGHSH, CDR2 LQKENI.

CDR3 loop: CASISEGQGGYTF. In DNA, the CDR3 is TGTGCCAGCATCTCGGAGGGGCAGGGAGGCTACACCTTC. The chain couples TRBV28 to TRBJ1-2; D may be TRBD1 (5 bases). From germline, CDR1 is MDHEN and CDR2 SYDVKM. This CDR3 contains 13 residues. V lost 7 bases, J lost 8 bases, and 17 bases lay in between.

The chain recombines TRBV2 with TRBJ1-3, with D uncertain. Germline CDR1 reads SNHLY; CDR2 reads FYNNEI. The CDR3 spans 14 residues. V was clipped by 3 bases and J by 3 bases, with 9 bases between them. The CDR3 loop is CASSEGVFGNTIYF. CDR3 sequence (DNA): TGTGCCAGCAGTGAGGGTGTATTTGGAAACACCATATATTTT.

As concerns this clone: This sample includes further DNA sequences coding for the same CDR3. The chain has TRBV2 and TRBJ1-6; D remains unclear. The germline V gene encodes CDR1 SNHLY and CDR2 FYNNEI. The V gene lost 2 bases and the J gene lost 7 bases, with 0 bases spanning the gap. This CDR3 region has 11 residues. The CDR3 is CASSENSPLHF. CDR3 bases: TGTGCCAGCAGTGAAAATTCACCCCTCCACTTT.

This chain joins TRBV5-5 and TRBJ1-2, with D maybe TRBD1 (5 bases). With 0 bases removed from V and 5 bases from J, the gap between germline ends came to 14 bases. Germline-derived CDR1 and CDR2 are SGHKS and YYEKEE (reference sequence). This CDR3 is 15 amino acids long. DNA for the CDR3: TGTGCCAGCAGCTTGGATCCGACAGTTGATTATGGCTACACCTTC. Amino acids: CASSLDPTVDYGYTF.

The chain joins TRBV27 to TRBJ1-6; no clear D. The germline gives CDR1 MNHEY, CDR2 SMNVEV (reference sequence). The CDR3 has 16 residues. The V end was cut by 0 bases, the J end by 6 bases, with 12 bases between. The CDR3 DNA follows: TGTGCCAGCAGTTTATCCAGGTCGGCCCTTAATTCACCCCTCCACTTT. Protein: CASSLSRSALNSPLHF.

The chain links TRBV6-5 to TRBJ1-1; D is ambiguous. CDR1 and CDR2 (germline): MNHEY, SVGAGI. V was clipped by 0 bases and J by 4 bases, with 9 bases between them. The length of the CDR3 is 14 residues. The CDR3: CASSYSMGSTEAFF. The CDR3 nucleotides read TGTGCCAGCAGTTACTCGATGGGAAGCACTGAAGCTTTCTTT.

This clone appeared once. The chain combines TRBV6-1 with TRBJ1-5; 8 positions match TRBD1. The germline V gene encodes CDR1 MNHNS and CDR2 SASEGT. This CDR3 region has 15 residues. V gave up 8 bases and J gave up 3 bases; unmatched junction bases: 9. CDR3: CASLRTGPSNQPQHF. The DNA for the CDR3 is TGTGCCAGCCTTCGGACAGGGCCTTCCAATCAGCCCCAGCATTTT.

The chain couples TRBV29-1 to TRBJ2-2; D could derive from TRBD1 or TRBD2 (6 bases each). Germline lookup yields CDR1 SQVTM and CDR2 ANQGSEA. The CDR3 is 15 residues long. Trimming cost V 3 bases and J 7 bases, with 18 bases left between them. The CDR3 loop is CSVEGYGGAGGELFF. CDR3 DNA sequence: TGCAGCGTTGAGGGCTACGGGGGCGCAGGCGGGGAGCTGTTTTTT.